This TCR beta chain derives from a study of T cells in localized non-small cell lung cancer. Study-wide findings and caveats: Clonality of T cells reached its maximum in uninvolved adjacent lung, surpassing tumor. When the top 100 tumor clones were examined, a median around 50 of them also appeared in the adjacent lung, which was paired and uninvolved.

The CDR3 length is 14 residues. Trimming removed 6 bases from V and 2 bases from J, with 13 bases in between. The germline V gene encodes CDR1 LNHDA and CDR2 SQIVND (reference sequence). Clones were sequenced by immunoSEQ multiplex PCR, and TCRdb holds only the in-frame ones, with some missing. Among about 13,000 clones listed, 25% to 30% were seen once. Of note for this clone: The target antigen is unknown.

The receptor was derived from a female donor aged 60 or older with stage I lung adenocarcinoma. Sequences were derived from lung tumor tissue, sampled before any cancer treatment. The V call is TRBV19, the J call TRBJ1-2; TRBD1 is a possible D gene (6 bases). In nucleotides, the CDR3 is TGTGCCAGTAGCAGAGGGGGGGTCAACTATGGCTACACCTTC. This translates into CASSRGGVNYGYTF. The whole variable domain, filled in from reference TRBV19 and TRBJ1-2, reads DGGITQSPKYLFRKEGQNVTLSCEQNLNHDAMYWYRQDPGQGLRLIYYSQIVNDFQKGDIAEGYSVSREKKESFPLTVTSAQKNPTAFYLCASSRGGVNYGYTFGSGTRLTVV.